This T cell receptor beta chain appears in the sequencing data of a study of blood T cells in healthy people across ages. For the second PCR, which ran for roughly 6 to 12 cycles, a sample-barcoded 5' primer and a J-beta primer mix were used. TCRdb re-derived calls from the 5' RACE reads in MiXCR, one entry per CDR3 protein. The table has approximately 1.5 million distinct CDR3 sequences, 40% to 45% seen once. The receptor was isolated from a woman aged 18-35 years in good health. Sequencing was done on a sample of blood.

In DNA form, the CDR3 reads TGTGCCTGGAGCTCCAGCGGGGGGTCGTGGGTTGAGCAGTTCTTC. It yields the protein CAWSSSGGSWVEQFF. This chain joins TRBV30 and TRBJ2-1; 9 bases fit TRBD2. The CDR3 runs 15 residues. Germline V gives CDR1 GTSNPN, CDR2 SVGIG (reference sequence). J was trimmed by 9 bases and V by 3 bases; bases with no gene match: 12.